Detailed here is one T cell receptor (beta chain). Its antigen is as yet unknown. The junction departs from the called germline gene at one end, perhaps through a read error. MiXCR, run by TCRdb on the 5' RACE reads, gives a single entry per CDR3 protein. The table lists tens of thousands of distinct CDR3 sequences, more than 10% of them singletons. The sample comes from a study of spatial heterogeneity in lung cancer. Points from the study as a whole: Ubiquitous expanded tumor TCRs were seen in blood more at resection than at follow-up.

The V gene's germline CDR1 is KGHDR and CDR2 SFDVKD. The CDR3 loop spans 13 amino acids. Time point given: sample taken at primary tumor resection. TCRs were sequenced from unsorted whole RNA of tumor, nontumor lung or PBMC. Patients with untreated early-stage non-small cell lung cancer, numbering 72, were the donors. The TCR originated in a male donor with early-stage non-small cell lung cancer. The V call is TRBV24-1, the J call TRBJ2-7, with TRBD1 identical over 7 bases. This material consisted of PBMCs, taken at surgery. The CDR3 reads CATRQGTSCEQYF. The CDR3, as DNA: TGTGCCACCAGACAGGGGACCTCCTGCGAGCAGTACTTC.